This TCR beta chain was documented in a study of T cell clonotyping in hematopoietic cell transplantation (dated by TCRdb to about 2021). Notes on the research overall: A total of about 140 blood samples were gathered in the study from a few dozen consecutive transplant recipients along with their related donors. Recruitment of patients ran from September 2015 to early 2017, and follow-up continued until late 2020 or until death. Study-level results and caveats: Inverse Simpson Index values from donors and from recipients before transplant predicted broader TCR repertoire diversity after transplant. The sample size was limited, and CD4 and CD8 repertoire contributions could not be separated because cells were not sorted. Just a small fraction of recipient repertoires overlapped with donor repertoires, and more than 95% appeared de novo at the given depth. After transplant, TCR diversity in recipients dropped, and pathologically expanded clonotypes increased progressively from day 30 to day 180.

Cut back by 7 bases and 6 bases, the V and J ends lie 16 bases apart. CDR3 length: 13 amino acids, cysteine to phenylalanine. The retained sequence is limited to the CDR3, 39 bases, with the frame set at the first base. Sequences GTSNPN (CDR1) and SVGIG (CDR2) are obtained from the germline V gene (reference sequence). TCR beta CDR3 regions were amplified from genomic DNA with the immunoSEQ assay, a bias-controlled multiplex PCR using V- and J-specific primers. A second PCR step added a proprietary barcode and Illumina adapter sequences to the CDR3 amplicons. An Illumina MiSeq instrument was used for sequencing of the CDR3 libraries. The study's own analysis went as follows. Export and quality control were performed with immunoSEQ Analyzer 3.0, and downstream analyses were performed with R Bioconductor and Immunarch. Only productive rearrangements within the normalized downsampled data set were used in the calculation of repertoire metrics. Clonotypes larger than 5 templates in the normalized cohort were defined as pathologically expanded. The Inverse Simpson Index served as the measure of repertoire diversity. To capture all clonotypes, the CMV-specificity analyses were run on the non-normalized data set. The source is immuneACCESS, and TCRdb retained only in-frame sequences with V and J called. Part of the clones is not carried over; for the studies checked, unresolved V genes explain less than half of this, and the remainder is unexplained. The V and J calls and the clone size are those of that table, but D and trimming were determined from the DNA. The sample table lists about 12,000 clones, roughly 76% of them with a count of one. Clones ranked in the top ten supply approximately 15% of the sample.

Of note for this clone: Its antigen remains unidentified. No much larger clonotype is one base removed from it; base qualities were not supplied.

Reading the label with the study, this specimen's time point is: 180 days after allo-HCT. Blood samples were obtained from recipients approximately 28 days before transplant and at days 30, 100 and 180 after transplant. Nuclei Lysis Solution was used to extract genomic DNA from fresh or cryopreserved unfractionated peripheral blood mononuclear cells. Sequencing was performed on peripheral blood mononuclear cells, taken 180 days after allogeneic stem cell transplant. This clonotype originated in a male patient between 60 and 69 years old who had an allogeneic stem cell transplant from an unrelated donor, so the T cells may come from the graft donor. Some clones in this sample may be carry-over from other donors' samples. The V gene is TRBV30 and the J gene is TRBJ2-1, and TRBD1 may be the D gene, going by 5 matching bases. The CDR3 corresponds to CASPPGCPNEQFF. The bases are TGTGCCTCCCCCCCAGGGTGCCCCAATGAGCAGTTCTTC. Beyond the CDR3, the reference TRBV30 and TRBJ2-1 genes provide the residues; the full variable domain reads: SQTIHQWPATLVQPVGSPLSLECTVEGTSNPNLYWYRQAAGRGLQLLFYSVGIGQISSEVPQNLSASRPQDRQFILSSKKLLLSDSGFYLCASPPGCPNEQFFGPGTRLTVL.